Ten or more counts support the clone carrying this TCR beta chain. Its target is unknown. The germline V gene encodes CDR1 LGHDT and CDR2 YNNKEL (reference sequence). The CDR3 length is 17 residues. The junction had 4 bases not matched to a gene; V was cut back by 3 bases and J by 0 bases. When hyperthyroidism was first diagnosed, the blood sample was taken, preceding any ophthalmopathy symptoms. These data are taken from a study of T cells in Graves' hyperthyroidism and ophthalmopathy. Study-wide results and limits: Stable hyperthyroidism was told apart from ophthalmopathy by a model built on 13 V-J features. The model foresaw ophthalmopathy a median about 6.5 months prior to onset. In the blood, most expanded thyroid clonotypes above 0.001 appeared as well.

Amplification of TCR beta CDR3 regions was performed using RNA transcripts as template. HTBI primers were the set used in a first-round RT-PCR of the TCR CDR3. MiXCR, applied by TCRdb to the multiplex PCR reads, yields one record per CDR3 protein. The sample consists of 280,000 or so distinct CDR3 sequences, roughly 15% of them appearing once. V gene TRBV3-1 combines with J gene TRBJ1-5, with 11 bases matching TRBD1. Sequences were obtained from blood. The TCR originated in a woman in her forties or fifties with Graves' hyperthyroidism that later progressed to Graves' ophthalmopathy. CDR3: CASSHGTGGFSNQPQHF. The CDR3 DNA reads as TGTGCCAGCAGCCATGGGACAGGGGGATTTAGCAATCAGCCCCAGCATTTT. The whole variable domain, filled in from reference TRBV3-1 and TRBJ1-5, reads DTAVSQTPKYLVTQMGNDKSIKCEQNLGHDTMYWYKQDSKKFLKIMFSYNNKELIINETVPNRFSPKSPDKAHLNLHINSLELGDSAVYFCASSHGTGGFSNQPQHFGDGTRLSIL.